The 21 T cell receptor beta chains listed next were all sequenced from one sample in a study of T cell repertoires in cytomegalovirus infection. TCRdb independently ran MiXCR on the reads; one entry per CDR3 protein. The sample holds approximately 100,000 distinct CDR3 sequences; about a quarter are singletons and the top ten take around 42%. Source material: CD8+ T cells from PBMCs. Receptors were obtained from a human donor in good health (CMV status not recorded). Some clones in this sample may be carry-over from other donors' samples.

This clonotype turned up a few times. V gene TRBV28 combines with J gene TRBJ2-3; D possibly matches TRBD1 or TRBD2 (5 bases each). Germline loops: CDR1 MDHEN, CDR2 SYDVKM. This CDR3 has 15 residues. V lost 3 bases, J lost 2 bases, and 12 bases lay in between. The CDR3 bases are TGTGCCAGCAGTTTGGGGGACCCTTCCACAGATACGCAGTATTTT. Translated: CASSLGDPSTDTQYF.

This clonotype was seen at least ten times. The rearrangement links TRBV19 to TRBJ2-7, with 7 bases identical to TRBD1. Germline values: CDR1 LNHDA, CDR2 SQIVND (reference sequence). The CDR3 runs to 15 residues. V lost 6 bases, J lost 6 bases, and 14 bases stayed unmatched. In nucleotides, the CDR3 is TGTGCCAGTAGCCCGTACAGGGGTCAGGTTCGCGAGCAGTACTTC. This gives the protein CASSPYRGQVREQYF.

The V call is TRBV5-5, the J call TRBJ2-1; 12 nucleotides agree with TRBD2. Germline assignment: CDR1 SGHKS and CDR2 YYEKEE (reference sequence). The junction had 9 bases not matched to a gene; V was cut back by 0 bases and J by 5 bases. CDR3 length: 18 residues. CDR3 bases: TGTGCCAGCAGCTTGGGACTAGCGGGAGAAGTTGTCCACAATGAGCAGTTCTTC. It encodes CASSLGLAGEVVHNEQFF.

The chain carries TRBV6-6 and TRBJ2-5, with 8 bases lining up with TRBD2. The CDR3 runs to 16 residues. Germline trimming cut 5 bases from V and 2 bases from J; bases unmatched to any gene: 10. Germline CDR1 is MNHNY and CDR2 is SVGAGI (reference sequence). In DNA, the CDR3 is TGTGCCAGCAGTCATCGAAGCGGGAGCTTACAAGAGACCCAGTACTTC. This translates into CASSHRSGSLQETQYF.

This clonotype has a handful of counts. The chain has TRBV28 and TRBJ2-7, with a tentative D call TRBD1 (6 bases). With 5 bases removed from V and 5 bases from J, the gap between germline ends came to 13 bases. This CDR3 is 13 amino acids long. Germline CDR1 reads MDHEN; CDR2 reads SYDVKM. The CDR3 spells CASSPTGGDEQYF. DNA for the CDR3: TGTGCCAGCAGTCCGACAGGAGGCGACGAGCAGTACTTC.

The chain links TRBV7-6 to TRBJ1-1; D possibly corresponds to TRBD1 (5 bases). The germline V and J ends were trimmed by 1 base and 3 bases, with 9 bases remaining between them. The CDR3 runs to 14 residues. The germline CDR1 and CDR2 sequences are SGHVS and FNYEAQ. The CDR3 coding sequence is TGTGCCAGCAGCTTAGAGCAGGGCTACACTGAAGCTTTCTTT. Translated: CASSLEQGYTEAFF.

In nucleotides, the CDR3 is TGTGCCAGCAGCCTAGGGCCGGCCGAGACCCAGTACTTC. Encoded protein: CASSLGPAETQYF. This chain uses TRBV7-6 with TRBJ2-5, with unresolved D. V gave up 5 bases and J gave up 5 bases, with 12 bases separating them. This CDR3 region has 13 residues. Germline V lookup: CDR1 SGHVS, CDR2 FNYEAQ.

This clonotype has a handful of counts. The V and J genes are TRBV6-1 and TRBJ1-1, with D possibly being TRBD1 (6 bases). Per germline, CDR1 MNHNS and CDR2 SASEGT. Trimming removed 6 bases at V and 4 bases at J, with 15 bases between. The CDR3 length is 14 residues. In DNA, the CDR3 is TGTGCCAGCAGCTCGGGACAAGGGGTCACTGAAGCTTTCTTT. It yields the protein CASSSGQGVTEAFF.

This clonotype appeared a few times. The V and J genes are TRBV2 and TRBJ2-7; TRBD2 might be the D (5 bases). V was trimmed by 6 bases and J by 1 base, leaving 16 bases between them. This CDR3 has 15 residues. CDR1 is SNHLY, CDR2 FYNNEI, per germline. In DNA, the CDR3 is TGTGCCAGCAGGCCACGGAGAGGAGGTTCCTACGAGCAGTACTTC. Translated, it gives CASRPRRGGSYEQYF.

The rearrangement uses TRBV11-2 and TRBJ2-7, with 9 bases matching TRBD1. The germline CDR1 and CDR2 sequences are SGHAT and FQNNGV. The CDR3 contains 18 residues. V gave up 5 bases and J gave up 6 bases; unmatched junction bases: 20. The CDR3 loop is CASSPPGVSGTGMGEQYF. The CDR3 nucleotides read TGTGCCAGCAGCCCCCCGGGGGTATCCGGGACAGGGATGGGCGAGCAGTACTTC.

The table lists this clonotype with many counts. The V and J genes are TRBV11-2 and TRBJ2-3; tentatively, D is TRBD1 (5 bases). V dropped 5 bases and J dropped 0 bases, with 6 bases sitting between them. The CDR3 runs 13 residues. The germline V gene encodes CDR1 SGHAT and CDR2 FQNNGV. CDR3 nucleotide sequence: TGTGCCAGCAGCCGGACAAGCACAGATACGCAGTATTTT. It codes for CASSRTSTDTQYF.

The genes are TRBV20-1 and TRBJ1-2, with a weak D call TRBD1 (5 bases). The CDR3 sequence is 15 residues long. Germline CDR1 reads DFQATT; CDR2 reads SNEGSKA (reference sequence). V shed 0 bases and J shed 6 bases, with 17 bases lying between them. The CDR3: CSARDGAGLAHGYTF. For the CDR3, the DNA is TGCAGTGCTAGAGATGGCGCAGGGTTGGCTCATGGCTACACCTTC.

The chain employs TRBV14 and TRBJ2-3, with D possibly being TRBD1 (6 bases). V was cut by 3 bases and J by 0 bases, with 10 bases left in between. The V gene's germline CDR1 is SGHDN and CDR2 FVKESK. CDR3 length equals 15 residues. DNA for the CDR3: TGTGCCAGCAGCCAGGACAGCTCGAGCACAGATACGCAGTATTTT. Its protein is CASSQDSSSTDTQYF. The full variable domain, completed using reference TRBV14 and TRBJ2-3, is EAGVTQFPSHSVIEKGQTVTLRCDPISGHDNLYWYRRVMGKEIKFLLHFVKESKQDESGMPNNRFLAERTGGTYSTLKVQPAELEDSGVYFCASSQDSSSTDTQYFGPGTRLTVL.

The table lists this clonotype with a few counts. V is TRBV7-3 and J is TRBJ2-5; D might be TRBD1 (5 bases). V was trimmed by 8 bases and J by 5 bases, leaving 15 bases between them. CDR3 length: 13 residues. Germline-derived CDR1 and CDR2 are SGHTA and FQGTGA. The CDR3 bases are TGTGCCAGCTCCTTGTGGCAGGGTGAGACCCAGTACTTC. Encoded protein: CASSLWQGETQYF. The whole variable domain, filled in from reference TRBV7-3 and TRBJ2-5, reads GAGVSQTPSNKVTEKGKYVELRCDPISGHTALYWYRQSLGQGPEFLIYFQGTGAADDSGLPNDRFFAVRPEGSVSTLKIQRTERGDSAVYLCASSLWQGETQYFGPGTRLLVL.

This clonotype was recorded at least ten times. Here the CDR3 DNA reads TGTGCCAGCAGCCCGAGGGACGTCCTTGAGACCCAGTACTTC. It translates to CASSPRDVLETQYF. The genes are TRBV11-3 and TRBJ2-5; D may match TRBD1 or TRBD2 (5 bases each). The CDR3 is made up of 14 amino acids. The germline V gene encodes CDR1 SGHNT and CDR2 YENEEA. V lost 5 bases, J lost 5 bases, and 15 bases lay in between.

The V and J genes are TRBV4-3 and TRBJ2-7; D remains ambiguous. The CDR3 has 13 amino acids. Trimming shortened V by 3 bases and J by 2 bases, and 8 bases separated the two germline ends. Germline CDR1 is LGHNA and CDR2 is YSLEER. DNA of the CDR3: TGCGCCAGCAGCCAGGGTCCCCCCTACGAGCAGTACTTC. It codes for CASSQGPPYEQYF.

The CDR3 loop reads CASSLLETALYGYTF. CDR3 nucleotides: TGTGCCAGCAGCTTGCTTGAGACAGCCCTCTATGGCTACACCTTC. This chain joins TRBV5-5 and TRBJ1-2; possible D gene TRBD1, 5 bases. CDR1 is SGHKS, CDR2 YYEKEE, per germline (reference sequence). Trimming removed 1 base at V and 4 bases at J, with 14 bases between. The CDR3 totals 15 residues.

The gene calls are TRBV27 and TRBJ2-3; no firm D call. Germline assignment: CDR1 MNHEY and CDR2 SMNVEV (reference sequence). Trimming took 3 bases from V and 4 from J, leaving 8 bases between them. CDR3 length: 13 amino acids. The CDR3 coding sequence is TGTGCCAGCAGTTTGTCCCGGGCAGATACGCAGTATTTT. Amino acids: CASSLSRADTQYF.

This chain joins TRBV5-6 and TRBJ1-6; D is perhaps TRBD1 (6 bases). CDR1 and CDR2 from the germline V gene are SGHDT and YYEEEE. There are 14 residues in the CDR3. The ends were cut back, 2 bases at V and 6 bases at J, with 9 bases in the middle. CDR3 loop: CASSLARGNSPLHF. CDR3 nucleotides: TGTGCCAGCAGCTTAGCCAGGGGTAATTCACCCCTCCACTTT.

The rearrangement links TRBV28 to TRBJ1-4; D is unclear. The ends were cut back, 8 bases at V and 7 bases at J, with 11 bases in the middle. The germline V gene encodes CDR1 MDHEN and CDR2 SYDVKM. The CDR3 loop spans 12 amino acids. Written as DNA, the CDR3 is TGTGCCAGCTTTTCCGCGGCTGAAAAACTGTTTTTT. Residues: CASFSAAEKLFF.

The chain has TRBV20-1 and TRBJ2-7; D is perhaps TRBD1 (5 bases). The CDR3 consists of 14 residues. Per the germline V gene, CDR1 is DFQATT and CDR2 is SNEGSKA (reference sequence). Trimming left V 0 bases short and J 3 bases short, with 12 bases between. CDR3: CSARDLRQGYEQYF. The CDR3 DNA sequence: TGCAGTGCTAGAGATTTACGGCAGGGCTACGAGCAGTACTTC.